The rows below give T cell receptor beta chains drawn from one sample of a study of cytomegalovirus exposure and HLA in healthy donors. Only in-frame clones appear in the TCRdb table, and some are missing; sequencing was by immunoSEQ multiplex PCR. Of under 300,000 clones in the sample, around 89% were seen once. Sequencing input: PBMCs. The receptor source for this set is a woman younger than 35 in good health and CMV-seronegative. Each CDR3 is given with its conserved first and last residue. Each record gives: D gene, clone size, V gene, J gene, CDR3 protein, CDR3 DNA. D genes are given only for firm matches. Rows may omit the clone size; those that give it use once, few, many or a size class.

D gene: .
clone size: .
V gene: TRBV6-5
J gene: TRBJ2-2
CDR3 protein: CASSQLAGELFF
CDR3 DNA: TGTGCCAGCAGTCAACTAGCCGGGGAGCTGTTTTTT

D gene: .
clone size: .
V gene: TRBV27
J gene: TRBJ1-1
CDR3 protein: CASSFVGGLAEAFF
CDR3 DNA: TGTGCCAGCAGTTTCGTTGGGGGGTTAGCTGAAGCTTTCTTT

D gene: .
clone size: .
V gene: TRBV30
J gene: TRBJ2-7
CDR3 protein: CAWSVQDSTYEQYF
CDR3 DNA: TGTGCCTGGAGTGTCCAGGACAGTACCTACGAGCAGTACTTC

D gene: TRBD2
clone size: .
V gene: TRBV7-8
J gene: TRBJ2-2
CDR3 protein: CASSLYLAGGDDTGELFF
CDR3 DNA: TGTGCCAGCAGCTTATATCTAGCGGGGGGCGATGACACCGGGGAGCTGTTTTTT

D gene: .
clone size: .
V gene: TRBV4-1
J gene: TRBJ2-1
CDR3 protein: CASSQPLAYTNNEQFF
CDR3 DNA: TGCGCCAGCAGCCAGCCCCTAGCTTACACGAACAATGAGCAGTTCTTC

D gene: TRBD1
clone size: .
V gene: TRBV2
J gene: TRBJ1-5
CDR3 protein: CAPRPDRGKGNQPQHF
CDR3 DNA: TGTGCACCCCGTCCGGACAGGGGTAAGGGCAATCAGCCCCAGCATTTT

D gene: TRBD1
clone size: .
V gene: TRBV7-9
J gene: TRBJ2-5
CDR3 protein: CASSWTGVETQYF
CDR3 DNA: TGTGCCAGCAGCTGGACAGGGGTGGAGACCCAGTACTTC

D gene: .
clone size: .
V gene: TRBV27
J gene: TRBJ2-1
CDR3 protein: CASSPRLGAAIHNEQFF
CDR3 DNA: TGTGCCAGCAGCCCTCGCTTGGGGGCAGCCATCCACAATGAGCAGTTCTTC

D gene: .
clone size: .
V gene: TRBV18
J gene: TRBJ1-6
CDR3 protein: CASSPPSGKNSPLHF
CDR3 DNA: TGTGCCAGCTCACCCCCATCCGGGAAAAATTCACCCCTCCACTTT

D gene: .
clone size: .
V gene: TRBV6-5
J gene: TRBJ1-1
CDR3 protein: CATCRDIPMNTEAFF
CDR3 DNA: TGTGCCACTTGCCGGGACATCCCGATGAACACTGAAGCTTTCTTT

D gene: .
clone size: .
V gene: TRBV10-1
J gene: TRBJ2-3
CDR3 protein: CASSAAGRSTDTQYF
CDR3 DNA: TGCGCCAGCAGCGCGGCGGGCCGAAGCACAGATACGCAGTATTTT

D gene: .
clone size: .
V gene: TRBV7-6
J gene: TRBJ2-1
CDR3 protein: CASSLAEDNEQFF
CDR3 DNA: TGTGCCAGCAGCTTAGCGGAGGACAATGAGCAGTTCTTC

D gene: TRBD1
clone size: .
V gene: TRBV5-1
J gene: TRBJ1-5
CDR3 protein: CASSLDGTDASNQPQHF
CDR3 DNA: TGCGCCAGCAGCTTGGACGGGACAGACGCTAGCAATCAGCCCCAGCATTTT

D gene: .
clone size: once
V gene: TRBV27
J gene: TRBJ1-1
CDR3 protein: CASSLLTGNTEAFF
CDR3 DNA: TGTGCCAGCAGTTTATTGACAGGGAACACTGAAGCTTTCTTT

D gene: .
clone size: .
V gene: TRBV7-6
J gene: TRBJ2-4
CDR3 protein: CASSTTTGPLLAKNIQYF
CDR3 DNA: TGTGCCAGCAGCACCACGACAGGACCACTCCTAGCCAAAAACATTCAGTACTTC

D gene: TRBD1
clone size: once
V gene: TRBV7-8
J gene: TRBJ1-5
CDR3 protein: CASSLTGGNQPQHF
CDR3 DNA: TGTGCCAGCAGCCTGACAGGGGGCAATCAGCCCCAGCATTTT

D gene: TRBD1
clone size: .
V gene: TRBV28
J gene: TRBJ2-1
CDR3 protein: CASSFWGQVYNEQFF
CDR3 DNA: TGTGCCAGCAGTTTCTGGGGACAGGTCTACAATGAGCAGTTCTTC

D gene: .
clone size: .
V gene: TRBV11-2
J gene: TRBJ2-4
CDR3 protein: CAIPGLAKNIQYF
CDR3 DNA: TGTGCCATCCCGGGACTAGCCAAAAACATTCAGTACTTC

D gene: TRBD2
clone size: .
V gene: TRBV7-3
J gene: TRBJ2-7
CDR3 protein: CASSLGLGFHEQYF
CDR3 DNA: TGTGCCAGCAGCTTGGGACTAGGATTCCACGAGCAGTACTTC

D gene: TRBD1
clone size: .
V gene: TRBV7-7
J gene: TRBJ2-1
CDR3 protein: CASSPGTGSNEQFF
CDR3 DNA: TGTGCCAGCAGCCCCGGGACAGGTTCCAATGAGCAGTTCTTC

D gene: TRBD2
clone size: once
V gene: TRBV4-1
J gene: TRBJ2-1
CDR3 protein: CASSQDGGGPYNEQFF
CDR3 DNA: TGCGCCAGCAGCCAAGATGGCGGGGGGCCTTACAATGAGCAGTTCTTC

D gene: TRBD1
clone size: .
V gene: TRBV11-2
J gene: TRBJ1-4
CDR3 protein: CASRNGRGGQAINEKLFF
CDR3 DNA: TGTGCCAGCAGGAATGGGCGAGGGGGACAGGCAATTAATGAAAAACTGTTTTTT

D gene: .
clone size: .
V gene: TRBV27
J gene: TRBJ1-2
CDR3 protein: CASSPTGTNYGYTF
CDR3 DNA: TGTGCCAGCAGTCCAACAGGGACTAACTATGGCTACACCTTC

D gene: .
clone size: .
V gene: TRBV29-1
J gene: TRBJ2-5
CDR3 protein: CSVEDPGQETQYF
CDR3 DNA: TGCAGCGTTGAAGATCCGGGGCAAGAGACCCAGTACTTC

D gene: .
clone size: .
V gene: TRBV7-9
J gene: TRBJ1-1
CDR3 protein: CASSSTRTANTEAFF
CDR3 DNA: TGTGCCAGCAGCTCCACTCGGACAGCGAACACTGAAGCTTTCTTT

D gene: .
clone size: .
V gene: TRBV28
J gene: TRBJ1-1
CDR3 protein: CASRPTGRAEAFF
CDR3 DNA: TGTGCCAGCAGGCCTACAGGGCGCGCTGAAGCTTTCTTT

D gene: .
clone size: .
V gene: TRBV11-2
J gene: TRBJ1-3
CDR3 protein: CASSSWMRNTIYF
CDR3 DNA: TGTGCCAGCAGCTCCTGGATGAGGAACACCATATATTTT

D gene: TRBD2
clone size: .
V gene: TRBV6-5
J gene: TRBJ2-5
CDR3 protein: CASSYSAGIQETQYF
CDR3 DNA: TGTGCCAGCAGTTACTCAGCGGGGATACAAGAGACCCAGTACTTC

D gene: TRBD2
clone size: once
V gene: TRBV28
J gene: TRBJ2-1
CDR3 protein: CASSLAGGLYNEQFF
CDR3 DNA: TGTGCCAGCAGCTTAGCGGGGGGGCTCTACAATGAGCAGTTCTTC

D gene: TRBD1
clone size: .
V gene: TRBV29-1
J gene: TRBJ2-7
CDR3 protein: CSAAGTGEAGKYF
CDR3 DNA: TGCAGCGCTGCCGGGACAGGGGAAGCGGGGAAGTACTTC